Described below is a single T cell receptor (beta chain) sequence and its context. With 5 bases removed from V and 11 bases from J, the gap between germline ends came to 31 bases. The CDR3 is 18 residues long. Looked up from germline, CDR1 is SNHLY and CDR2 is FYNNEI. The sample is drawn from a study of T-cell reconstitution after alpha-beta-depleted transplantation in children. Unique molecular identifiers featured in how the TCRbeta library was prepared. TCRdb re-called the PCR reads through MiXCR, storing one row per CDR3 protein. The sample contains about 500,000 distinct CDR3 sequences, approximately 32% of which appear only once.

This sample comprised PBMCs from the stem cell graft donor, obtained from the stem cell graft. This receptor was obtained from a human donor who donated a stem cell graft to a child with aplastic anemia. The chain carries TRBV2 and TRBJ2-4, with unresolved D. The chain's CDR3 is CASSQQLKSLPTPDVQYF. The CDR3 DNA sequence: TGTGCCAGCAGTCAACAGCTGAAATCCCTTCCCACTCCTGACGTTCAGTACTTC. Supplemented by reference TRBV2 and TRBJ2-4, the full variable domain reads EPEVTQTPSHQVTQMGQEVILRCVPISNHLYFYWYRQILGQKVEFLVSFYNNEISEKSEIFDDQFSVERPDGSNFTLKIRSTKLEDSAMYFCASSQQLKSLPTPDVQYFGAGTRLSVL.